The entry below gives a single TCR beta chain sequence along with its context. Its antigen is unidentified. Germline V gene sequence: CDR1 MNHEY, CDR2 SVGAGI. CDR3 size: 15 residues. V dropped 6 bases and J dropped 0 bases, with 13 bases sitting between them. These data are taken from a study of T-cell memory formation after mild COVID-19. General study points: A subset of responding clones appeared in pre-infection memory, suggesting cross-reactive memory joined. The main location of contracting CD4+ clones was CM and EM, and that of contracting CD8+ clones was EMRA.

TCRdb re-derived calls from the 5' RACE reads in MiXCR, one entry per CDR3 protein. This table has around 510,000 distinct CDR3 sequences, about 20% appearing once. Sequenced: PBMCs or a T cell subset sorted from them (not recorded which). The chain carries TRBV6-5 and TRBJ2-3; D possibly corresponds to TRBD2 (5 bases). This receptor was taken from an adult woman who had mild COVID-19 (a few samples of this study predate the infection). Cell type and time point are not known. This CDR3 reads CASRRTTGSTDTQYF. CDR3 DNA: TGTGCCAGCAGGAGAACTACGGGAAGCACAGATACGCAGTATTTT.